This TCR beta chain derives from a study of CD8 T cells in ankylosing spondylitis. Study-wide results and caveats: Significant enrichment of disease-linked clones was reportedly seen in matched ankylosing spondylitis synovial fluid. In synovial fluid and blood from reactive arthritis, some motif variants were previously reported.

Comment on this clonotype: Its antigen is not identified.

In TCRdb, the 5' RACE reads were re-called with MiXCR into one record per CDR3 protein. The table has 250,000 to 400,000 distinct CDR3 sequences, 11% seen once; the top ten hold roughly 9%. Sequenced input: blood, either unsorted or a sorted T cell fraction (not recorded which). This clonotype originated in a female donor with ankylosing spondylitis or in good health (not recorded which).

The CDR3 is CASSRGSYSGNTIYF. CDR3 bases: TGTGCCAGCAGCCGTGGATCTTATTCTGGAAACACCATATATTTT. The rearrangement uses TRBV14 and TRBJ1-3; D unclear. With 4 bases removed from V and 1 base from J, the gap between germline ends came to 11 bases. This CDR3 is 15 amino acids long. Germline CDR1 reads SGHDN; CDR2 reads FVKESK.